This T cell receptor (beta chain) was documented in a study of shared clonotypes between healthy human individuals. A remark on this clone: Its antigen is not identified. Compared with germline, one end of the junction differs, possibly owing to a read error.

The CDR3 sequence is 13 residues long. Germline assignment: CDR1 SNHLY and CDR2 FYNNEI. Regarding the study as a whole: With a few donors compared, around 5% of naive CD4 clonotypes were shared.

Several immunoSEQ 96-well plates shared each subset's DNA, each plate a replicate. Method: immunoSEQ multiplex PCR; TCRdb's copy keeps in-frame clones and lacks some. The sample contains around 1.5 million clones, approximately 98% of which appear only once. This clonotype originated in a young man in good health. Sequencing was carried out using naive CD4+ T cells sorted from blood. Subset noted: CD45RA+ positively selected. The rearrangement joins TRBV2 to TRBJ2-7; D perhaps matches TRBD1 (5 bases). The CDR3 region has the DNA TGTGCCAGCAGGGGGCGACCTCCCTACGCGCAGTACTTC. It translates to CASRGRPPYAQYF.